The clone carrying this T cell receptor (beta chain) was observed once. Antigen specificity is unknown. The protocol was immunoSEQ multiplex PCR, while the TCRdb copy is restricted to in-frame clones and leaves out a portion. The sample includes roughly 50,000 clones, roughly 90% of them seen just once. This sample stems from a study of T cell responses to AZD1222 COVID-19 vaccine. Study results and caveats: The breadth and depth of Spike-specific TCRs increased once two AZD1222 doses had been given. Most donors were white British and more were female, and clonal diversity was possibly underestimated.

J was trimmed by 6 bases and V by 3 bases; bases with no gene match: 7. The CDR3 loop spans 18 amino acids. The germline V gene encodes CDR1 SEHNR and CDR2 FQNEAQ (reference sequence). Sequenced here: peripheral blood, sampled on day 0 of AZD1222 vaccination. V usage is TRBV7-9 and J usage is TRBJ2-2; 16 nucleotides agree with TRBD2. This receptor was identified in an adult in good health. The CDR3, as DNA: TGTGCCAGCAGCTTCCCCCCGGGACTAGCGGGAGGGGCCGGGGAGCTGTTTTTT. Protein sequence: CASSFPPGLAGGAGELFF.